A selection of T cell receptor beta chains follows, all from one sample in a study of shared clonotypes between healthy human individuals. The table came from immunoSEQ multiplex PCR; TCRdb's copy has only in-frame clones and leaves some out. This table holds about 2.4 million clones, approximately 90% found once. Sequencing was carried out using naive CD4+ T cells sorted from blood. The receptors were sampled from a man younger than 30 in good health. The CDR3 runs from the conserved cysteine through the conserved F or W. The order of the fields is CDR3 protein, CDR3 DNA, J gene, clone size, V gene, D gene. A D gene is named only where the DNA matches it firmly. Clone size is shown for a subset of rows, as once, few, many or a class of expanded clone.

CDR3 protein: CASSLSGQSYEQYF
CDR3 DNA: TGTGCCAGCAGCTTGTCGGGACAGTCCTACGAGCAGTACTTC
J gene: TRBJ2-7
clone size: NA
V gene: TRBV5-5
D gene: TRBD1

CDR3 protein: CASSNGLAKETQYF
CDR3 DNA: TGTGCCAGCAGTAATGGACTAGCGAAAGAGACCCAGTACTTC
J gene: TRBJ2-5
clone size: NA
V gene: TRBV6-5
D gene: TRBD2

CDR3 protein: CASSPDWMNTEAFF
CDR3 DNA: TGTGCCAGCAGTCCGGACTGGATGAACACTGAAGCTTTCTTT
J gene: TRBJ1-1
clone size: NA
V gene: TRBV2
D gene: NA

CDR3 protein: CASSLDNRRNTIYF
CDR3 DNA: TGCGCCAGCAGCTTGGATAACAGGAGAAACACCATATATTTT
J gene: TRBJ1-3
clone size: NA
V gene: TRBV5-1
D gene: NA

CDR3 protein: CASSKQGTPYQETQYF
CDR3 DNA: TGTGCCAGCAGCAAACAGGGAACTCCGTACCAAGAGACCCAGTACTTC
J gene: TRBJ2-5
clone size: NA
V gene: TRBV7-2
D gene: NA

CDR3 protein: CAISGAAYVSYNEQFF
CDR3 DNA: TGTGCCATCAGTGGGGCAGCCTACGTCTCCTACAATGAGCAGTTCTTC
J gene: TRBJ2-1
clone size: NA
V gene: TRBV10-3
D gene: NA

CDR3 protein: CASSFTGLKSAEQYF
CDR3 DNA: TGTGCCAGCAGCTTTACGGGACTAAAAAGCGCCGAGCAGTACTTC
J gene: TRBJ2-7
clone size: NA
V gene: TRBV7-2
D gene: TRBD2

CDR3 protein: CASKGQGRFEQYF
CDR3 DNA: TGTGCCAGTAAGGGACAGGGAAGGTTCGAGCAGTACTTC
J gene: TRBJ2-7
clone size: NA
V gene: TRBV19
D gene: TRBD1

CDR3 protein: CASSLAPPGDSFEKLFF
CDR3 DNA: TGTGCCAGCAGCTTGGCCCCGCCGGGGGACAGCTTCGAAAAACTGTTTTTT
J gene: TRBJ1-4
clone size: NA
V gene: TRBV5-4
D gene: TRBD1

CDR3 protein: CASSWDRWEEKLFF
CDR3 DNA: TGTGCCAGCAGCTGGGACAGATGGGAAGAAAAACTGTTTTTT
J gene: TRBJ1-4
clone size: NA
V gene: TRBV5-4
D gene: TRBD1

CDR3 protein: CASSYHGSGSPLHF
CDR3 DNA: TGCGCCAGCAGCTATCATGGGTCCGGATCACCCCTCCACTTT
J gene: TRBJ1-6
clone size: NA
V gene: TRBV5-1
D gene: NA

CDR3 protein: CASSLRDTQYF
CDR3 DNA: TGTGCCAGCAGCCTAAGAGATACGCAGTATTTT
J gene: TRBJ2-3
clone size: NA
V gene: TRBV7-2
D gene: NA

CDR3 protein: CASSFRRDSYEQYF
CDR3 DNA: TGTGCCAGCAGCTTCCGCCGGGACAGCTACGAGCAGTACTTC
J gene: TRBJ2-7
clone size: NA
V gene: TRBV7-2
D gene: TRBD1

CDR3 protein: CASSAWTASETQYF
CDR3 DNA: TGTGCCAGCAGTGCCTGGACAGCCTCAGAGACCCAGTACTTC
J gene: TRBJ2-5
clone size: NA
V gene: TRBV2
D gene: NA

CDR3 protein: CATSRDKGDTQYF
CDR3 DNA: TGTGCCACCAGCAGAGACAAGGGGGATACGCAGTATTTT
J gene: TRBJ2-3
clone size: NA
V gene: TRBV15
D gene: NA

CDR3 protein: CASSTRAGGFNREQYF
CDR3 DNA: TGTGCCAGCAGCACCCGAGCGGGAGGTTTTAATCGCGAGCAGTACTTC
J gene: TRBJ2-7
clone size: once
V gene: TRBV7-9
D gene: TRBD2

CDR3 protein: CASSLGGGLTDTQYF
CDR3 DNA: TGTGCCAGCAGCTTAGGCGGGGGCCTCACAGATACGCAGTATTTT
J gene: TRBJ2-3
clone size: NA
V gene: TRBV7-2
D gene: NA

CDR3 protein: CASSQVRGDRANEKLFF
CDR3 DNA: TGCGCCAGCAGCCAAGTGCGAGGGGATCGGGCTAATGAAAAACTGTTTTTT
J gene: TRBJ1-4
clone size: once
V gene: TRBV4-1
D gene: NA

CDR3 protein: CASSVGTSTDTQYF
CDR3 DNA: TGTGCCAGCAGCGTAGGAACTAGCACAGATACGCAGTATTTT
J gene: TRBJ2-3
clone size: NA
V gene: TRBV9
D gene: NA

CDR3 protein: CAISERMGGGVDEQFF
CDR3 DNA: TGTGCCATCAGTGAAAGAATGGGGGGAGGGGTTGATGAGCAGTTCTTC
J gene: TRBJ2-1
clone size: NA
V gene: TRBV10-3
D gene: TRBD2

CDR3 protein: CAISEGRGQVYEQYF
CDR3 DNA: TGTGCCATCAGTGAGGGGAGGGGACAGGTCTACGAGCAGTACTTC
J gene: TRBJ2-7
clone size: NA
V gene: TRBV10-3
D gene: NA

CDR3 protein: CSVAPLAGGETQYF
CDR3 DNA: TGCAGCGTTGCACCACTAGCGGGTGGAGAGACCCAGTACTTC
J gene: TRBJ2-5
clone size: NA
V gene: TRBV29-1
D gene: TRBD2

CDR3 protein: CASSKRPWTVNTEAFF
CDR3 DNA: TGTGCCAGCAGCAAAAGACCCTGGACTGTTAACACTGAAGCTTTCTTT
J gene: TRBJ1-1
clone size: few
V gene: TRBV21-1
D gene: NA

CDR3 protein: CASSFLGYQEKLFF
CDR3 DNA: TGTGCCAGCAGCTTTCTAGGGTACCAAGAAAAACTGTTTTTT
J gene: TRBJ1-4
clone size: once
V gene: TRBV7-2
D gene: NA

CDR3 protein: CASSLDSPMGEQYF
CDR3 DNA: TGCGCCAGCAGCTTGGACAGTCCCATGGGGGAGCAGTACTTC
J gene: TRBJ2-7
clone size: NA
V gene: TRBV5-1
D gene: NA

CDR3 protein: CASSEGFAPVLVGNTIYF
CDR3 DNA: TGTGCCAGCAGTGAGGGCTTCGCTCCGGTCCTAGTTGGAAACACCATATATTTT
J gene: TRBJ1-3
clone size: NA
V gene: TRBV2
D gene: NA

CDR3 protein: CASSNKADTQYF
CDR3 DNA: TGTGCCAGTAGTAACAAGGCAGATACGCAGTATTTT
J gene: TRBJ2-3
clone size: NA
V gene: TRBV19
D gene: NA

CDR3 protein: CASSGGDTPFNNEQFF
CDR3 DNA: TGCGCCAGCAGTGGGGGGGATACCCCCTTTAACAATGAGCAGTTCTTC
J gene: TRBJ2-1
clone size: NA
V gene: TRBV10-1
D gene: NA

CDR3 protein: CASSLSGRPEADYGYTF
CDR3 DNA: TGTGCCAGCAGCCTTTCCGGACGGCCGGAGGCAGACTATGGCTACACCTTC
J gene: TRBJ1-2
clone size: NA
V gene: TRBV9
D gene: NA

CDR3 protein: CASSIGTGIGNEQYF
CDR3 DNA: TGTGCCAGCAGCATCGGGACAGGGATTGGCAACGAGCAGTACTTC
J gene: TRBJ2-7
clone size: NA
V gene: TRBV5-6
D gene: TRBD1

CDR3 protein: CASSPSPKAGVSDTQYF
CDR3 DNA: TGTGCCAGCAGCCCATCCCCTAAAGCGGGAGTTTCAGATACGCAGTATTTT
J gene: TRBJ2-3
clone size: NA
V gene: TRBV7-2
D gene: TRBD2

CDR3 protein: CATTGGEGEKLFF
CDR3 DNA: TGTGCCACCACAGGGGGTGAGGGAGAAAAACTGTTTTTT
J gene: TRBJ1-4
clone size: few
V gene: TRBV10-3
D gene: TRBD1

CDR3 protein: CASSLGGEGEKLFF
CDR3 DNA: TGTGCCAGCAGCTTAGGAGGGGAGGGGGAAAAACTGTTTTTT
J gene: TRBJ1-4
clone size: NA
V gene: TRBV11-2
D gene: NA

CDR3 protein: CASSEAPYNEQFF
CDR3 DNA: TGCGCCAGCAGTGAGGCACCATACAATGAGCAGTTCTTC
J gene: TRBJ2-1
clone size: NA
V gene: TRBV10-1
D gene: NA

CDR3 protein: CASSSPGQQKSEQYF
CDR3 DNA: TGTGCCAGCAGTTCCCCCGGACAGCAGAAATCCGAGCAGTACTTC
J gene: TRBJ2-7
clone size: NA
V gene: TRBV7-2
D gene: NA

CDR3 protein: CASFNTGAGNTIYF
CDR3 DNA: TGTGCCAGCTTTAATACAGGGGCTGGAAACACCATATATTTT
J gene: TRBJ1-3
clone size: NA
V gene: TRBV6-1
D gene: TRBD1

CDR3 protein: CASTWDKGYEQFF
CDR3 DNA: TGTGCCAGTACCTGGGACAAGGGTTATGAGCAGTTCTTC
J gene: TRBJ2-1
clone size: NA
V gene: TRBV19
D gene: NA

CDR3 protein: CASSFNSPFSSYEQYF
CDR3 DNA: TGTGCCAGCAGTTTTAACTCTCCATTCAGCTCCTACGAGCAGTACTTC
J gene: TRBJ2-7
clone size: NA
V gene: TRBV27
D gene: NA

CDR3 protein: CASRASGSDIQYF
CDR3 DNA: TGTGCCAGCAGGGCTAGCGGGAGCGACATTCAGTACTTC
J gene: TRBJ2-4
clone size: NA
V gene: TRBV6-1
D gene: TRBD2

CDR3 protein: CASSLISGSWAYNEQFF
CDR3 DNA: TGTGCCAGCAGCTTAATTTCCGGGAGTTGGGCCTACAATGAGCAGTTCTTC
J gene: TRBJ2-1
clone size: NA
V gene: TRBV5-7
D gene: NA

CDR3 protein: CASSERDGHYGYTF
CDR3 DNA: TGTGCCAGCAGCGAACGGGACGGGCACTATGGCTACACCTTC
J gene: TRBJ1-2
clone size: NA
V gene: TRBV7-8
D gene: NA

CDR3 protein: CAIRWGEPGELFF
CDR3 DNA: TGTGCCATCAGGTGGGGAGAACCCGGGGAGCTGTTTTTT
J gene: TRBJ2-2
clone size: NA
V gene: TRBV10-3
D gene: NA

CDR3 protein: CASSAQGSSYEQYF
CDR3 DNA: TGTGCCAGCAGCGCCCAGGGGTCGTCCTACGAGCAGTACTTC
J gene: TRBJ2-7
clone size: NA
V gene: TRBV7-3
D gene: NA

CDR3 protein: CASSGTGANGYTF
CDR3 DNA: TGTGCCAGCAGTGGGACAGGGGCCAATGGCTACACCTTC
J gene: TRBJ1-2
clone size: NA
V gene: TRBV6-1
D gene: TRBD1

CDR3 protein: CASRKPGGTGGFNEQFF
CDR3 DNA: TGTGCCAGCAGGAAGCCTGGTGGGACAGGGGGCTTCAATGAGCAGTTCTTC
J gene: TRBJ2-1
clone size: NA
V gene: TRBV2
D gene: TRBD1

CDR3 protein: CASSPRGQKSTEAFF
CDR3 DNA: TGTGCCAGCAGCCCGAGAGGGCAGAAATCGACTGAAGCTTTCTTT
J gene: TRBJ1-1
clone size: NA
V gene: TRBV5-8
D gene: NA

CDR3 protein: CASSTGTGVFNSPLHF
CDR3 DNA: TGTGCCAGTAGTACCGGGACCGGCGTCTTCAATTCACCCCTCCACTTT
J gene: TRBJ1-6
clone size: NA
V gene: TRBV19
D gene: NA

CDR3 protein: CASSLIPDTEAFF
CDR3 DNA: TGCGCCAGCAGCTTGATACCAGACACTGAAGCTTTCTTT
J gene: TRBJ1-1
clone size: NA
V gene: TRBV5-1
D gene: NA

CDR3 protein: CASSSRDRGLIGYTF
CDR3 DNA: TGCGCCAGCAGCTCTCGGGACAGGGGGCTTATTGGCTACACCTTC
J gene: TRBJ1-2
clone size: NA
V gene: TRBV5-1
D gene: TRBD1

CDR3 protein: CAISRDSVAGELFF
CDR3 DNA: TGTGCCATCAGTAGGGACAGCGTAGCCGGGGAGCTGTTTTTT
J gene: TRBJ2-2
clone size: NA
V gene: TRBV10-3
D gene: TRBD1